These 3 T cell receptor beta chains were sequenced from one sample in a study of technical replicates of blood from a handful of donors. Profiled with immunoSEQ multiplex PCR; TCRdb holds only in-frame clones, not every one. The data hold 95,000 to 100,000 clones, with under 96% observed a single time. The sample consisted of T cells isolated from PBMCs. These receptors came from a human donor in good health.

CDR3 sequence: CSVTQGGGYGYTF. CDR3 in DNA: TGCAGCGTAACCCAGGGTGGCGGCTATGGCTACACCTTC. J is TRBJ1-2 and V is TRBV29-1, with a possible D match to TRBD1 (5 bases). The germline V gene encodes CDR1 SQVTM and CDR2 ANQGSEA. CDR3 length equals 13 residues. Between the trimmed V and J ends, which lost 6 bases and 4 bases, there was a span of 15 bases.

CDR3 DNA sequence: TGTGCCAGCAGTTTCAATAGGGCTAGCGGGGCCTTGCCCCCACAAGAGACCCAGTACTTC. Residues: CASSFNRASGALPPQETQYF. This chain links TRBV27 with TRBJ2-5; 9 nucleotides line up with TRBD2. Germline lookup yields CDR1 MNHEY and CDR2 SMNVEV (reference sequence). With V trimmed by 3 bases and J by 2 bases, 19 bases remained unmatched. The CDR3 length is 20 residues.

The J gene is TRBJ1-2, the V gene TRBV14; 10 nucleotides align to TRBD1. Unmatched junction bases numbered 9, after V lost 3 bases and J lost 5 bases. This CDR3 region has 16 residues. Germline loops: CDR1 SGHDN, CDR2 FVKESK. Here the CDR3 reads CASSQAGQGKRYGYTF. The CDR3 coding sequence is TGTGCCAGCAGCCAGGCGGGACAGGGGAAACGTTATGGCTACACCTTC.